This is a list of T cell receptor beta chains from one sample in a study of shared T cell receptors in the human thymus. Clones were read by immunoSEQ multiplex PCR, and TCRdb kept only the in-frame ones, dropping some. The sample gives hundreds of thousands of clones, around 82% of which show up once; more than 0.01% is in the top ten. The sample also formed part of further work on human thymus T cells.

Sequencing was performed on thymocytes. These receptors came from a boy in the first two years of life with a congenital heart defect. CDR3s include the opening cysteine and the closing phenylalanine or tryptophan. D genes are given only for firm matches. A clone size is listed for some rows: how often the clone was seen (once, few, many), or a class if it is expanded.

abundance | d_gene | j_gene | v_gene | CDR3aa | CDR3nt
- | TRBD2 | TRBJ2-1 | TRBV28 | CASSGGRESYNEQFF | TGTGCCAGCAGCGGGGGGAGGGAATCCTACAATGAGCAGTTCTTC
- | - | TRBJ1-3 | TRBV28 | CASSFFKRGAGNTIYF | TGTGCCAGCAGTTTCTTCAAGCGGGGAGCTGGAAACACCATATATTTT
- | - | TRBJ1-2 | TRBV6-5 | CASRGRGPHNYGYTF | TGTGCCAGCAGAGGCAGGGGCCCTCATAACTATGGCTACACCTTC
- | TRBD1 | TRBJ2-7 | TRBV4-3 | CASSPQGERNEQYF | TGCGCCAGCAGCCCGCAGGGGGAGAGGAACGAGCAGTACTTC
- | - | TRBJ1-2 | TRBV7-9 | CASSLLLIVAYGYTF | TGTGCCAGCAGCCTCCTCTTGATTGTGGCCTATGGCTACACCTTC
once | - | TRBJ2-7 | TRBV5-6 | CASSHSYEQYF | TGTGCCAGCAGCCACTCCTACGAGCAGTACTTC
- | TRBD2 | TRBJ2-1 | TRBV7-9 | CASSLELAGPSSYNEQFF | TGTGCCAGCAGCTTAGAGCTAGCGGGGCCTTCATCCTACAATGAGCAGTTCTTC
- | - | TRBJ2-1 | TRBV4-2 | CASSQRPWLALPEQFF | TGTGCCAGCAGCCAACGGCCCTGGCTAGCTCTCCCTGAGCAGTTCTTC
- | TRBD2 | TRBJ2-3 | TRBV4-3 | CASSQTSRDSGKGDTQYF | TGCGCCAGCAGCCAAACCTCCCGGGATAGCGGGAAAGGAGATACGCAGTATTTT
once | - | TRBJ2-7 | TRBV11-3 | CASSPINPPGQRDYEQYF | TGTGCCAGCAGCCCAATTAATCCCCCAGGACAGAGGGACTACGAGCAGTACTTC
- | TRBD2 | TRBJ2-7 | TRBV10-3 | CAISVPTSGTTYEQYF | TGTGCCATCAGTGTCCCCACTAGCGGTACCACCTACGAGCAGTACTTC
- | - | TRBJ2-3 | TRBV27 | CASSEHRVPTDTQYF | TGTGCCAGCTCCGAACACAGGGTTCCCACAGATACGCAGTATTTT
- | - | TRBJ1-2 | TRBV21-1 | CASSKGEARSSGYTF | TGTGCCAGCAGCAAAGGCGAGGCTCGATCGAGTGGCTACACCTTC
- | - | TRBJ2-7 | TRBV27 | CASAQRPGYEQYF | TGTGCCAGCGCTCAGAGGCCGGGCTACGAGCAGTACTTC
- | - | TRBJ2-5 | TRBV15 | CATSRGEGTGETQYF | TGTGCCACCAGCAGAGGGGAGGGGACAGGAGAGACCCAGTACTTC
- | - | TRBJ2-2 | TRBV28 | CASRWDTRSTGELFF | TGTGCCAGCAGATGGGACACACGGAGCACCGGGGAGCTGTTTTTT
- | TRBD1 | TRBJ2-7 | TRBV27 | CASRRQGGRPKGSYEQYF | TGTGCCAGCAGGCGACAGGGGGGGAGGCCCAAAGGGTCCTACGAGCAGTACTTC
- | - | TRBJ1-2 | TRBV7-2 | CASSPSHTGPNYGYTF | TGTGCCAGCAGTCCTTCCCACACAGGGCCTAACTATGGCTACACCTTC
once | - | TRBJ2-5 | TRBV4-1 | CASSPQASSEKKETQYF | TGCGCCAGCAGCCCCCAGGCGTCTAGCGAGAAGAAAGAGACCCAGTACTTC
- | - | TRBJ1-5 | TRBV9 | CASSVEGVNQPQHF | TGTGCCAGCAGCGTAGAGGGGGTCAATCAGCCCCAGCATTTT
few | TRBD2 | TRBJ2-7 | TRBV7-2 | CASSLYGRGDDEQYF | TGTGCCAGCAGCTTATACGGGAGGGGAGACGACGAGCAGTACTTC
few | TRBD1 | TRBJ2-5 | TRBV13 | CASSSKGQGAKETQYF | TGTGCCAGCAGCTCCAAAGGACAGGGAGCGAAAGAGACCCAGTACTTC
- | - | TRBJ1-4 | TRBV11-2 | CASSFPPGTRSTNEKLFF | TGTGCCAGCAGCTTCCCACCAGGGACTCGGTCAACTAATGAAAAACTGTTTTTT
- | TRBD2 | TRBJ2-3 | TRBV7-9 | CASSLGRGRDHTDTQYF | TGTGCCAGCAGCTTAGGTCGAGGGAGGGATCACACAGATACGCAGTATTTT
- | TRBD2 | TRBJ2-7 | TRBV4-2 | CASSQDLWRESYEQYF | TGTGCCAGCAGCCAAGATCTCTGGCGGGAGTCCTACGAGCAGTACTTC
- | TRBD2 | TRBJ2-1 | TRBV7-8 | CASSSPEVTSGRNNEQFF | TGTGCCAGCAGCTCCCCCGAGGTGACTAGCGGGAGGAACAATGAGCAGTTCTTC
- | TRBD2 | TRBJ2-2 | TRBV15 | CATSTQDYTSLDSGENTGELFF | TGTGCCACCAGCACCCAAGATTACACCTCCCTCGATAGCGGGGAGAACACCGGGGAGCTGTTTTTT
- | - | TRBJ1-3 | TRBV13 | CASSPPPGGGLGNTIYF | TGTGCCAGCAGCCCGCCGCCGGGGGGGGGCTTAGGGAACACCATATATTTT
few | - | TRBJ1-3 | TRBV4-1 | CASSQVLTGNTIYF | TGCGCCAGCAGCCAGGTCCTAACTGGAAACACCATATATTTT
few | - | TRBJ2-3 | TRBV9 | CASTTRGDTQYF | TGTGCCAGCACCACCCGGGGAGATACGCAGTATTTT
few | TRBD2 | TRBJ2-1 | TRBV19 | CASRRGTSRSPYNEQFF | TGTGCCAGCAGAAGGGGGACTAGCCGGTCCCCCTACAATGAGCAGTTCTTC
- | - | TRBJ2-7 | TRBV6-1 | CASRGAGSYEQYF | TGTGCCAGCAGGGGGGCAGGATCCTACGAGCAGTACTTC
- | TRBD1 | TRBJ1-5 | TRBV6-6 | CASEPGTGNQPQHF | TGTGCCAGCGAACCCGGGACAGGGAATCAGCCCCAGCATTTT
few | TRBD1 | TRBJ2-7 | TRBV29-1 | CSAGETPGTGHYEQYF | TGCAGCGCGGGGGAAACCCCCGGGACAGGCCACTACGAGCAGTACTTC
- | TRBD2 | TRBJ2-1 | TRBV29-1 | CSAGGGSSYNEQFF | TGCAGCGCCGGTGGCGGGAGCTCCTACAATGAGCAGTTCTTC